Each of the 10 T cell receptor beta chains below was sequenced from the same sample in a study of cytomegalovirus exposure and HLA in healthy donors. This PCR relied on a set of 60 Vbeta primers and 13 Jbeta primers. Sequencing used immunoSEQ multiplex PCR; TCRdb keeps in-frame clones, though not all of them. This table holds 110,000 to 150,000 clones, roughly a tenth found once. The sequencing sample was made of PBMCs. All receptors derive from a male donor in good health and CMV-seronegative.

This clone has more than one count but fewer than ten. The chain uses TRBV6-5 and TRBJ1-5, with D uncertain. CDR3 length: 15 residues. Trimming left V 5 bases short and J 3 bases short, with 14 bases between. Germline lookup yields CDR1 MNHEY and CDR2 SVGAGI. The CDR3 bases are TGTGCCAGCAGTACACTGGAGGGAGTCAATCAGCCCCAGCATTTT. This encodes CASSTLEGVNQPQHF.

This clone was observed a handful of times. The J gene is TRBJ1-1, the V gene TRBV18; D may be TRBD1 (5 bases). Trimming cost V 6 bases and J 1 base, with 12 bases left between them. The CDR3 is made up of 14 amino acids. CDR1 KGHSH and CDR2 LQKENI come from the germline V gene. CDR3 nucleotide sequence: TGTGCCAGCTCTCCAGACAGTGCGAACACTGAAGCTTTCTTT. This translates into CASSPDSANTEAFF.

The V gene is TRBV9, the J gene TRBJ2-1; the match to TRBD2 covers 9 bases. V shed 2 bases and J 7 bases; nucleotides not matched to a gene: 16. The CDR3 runs to 18 residues. Germline-derived CDR1 and CDR2 are SGDLS and YYNGEE. The CDR3 spells CASSVTIGREGPQNEQFF. In DNA, the CDR3 is TGTGCCAGCAGCGTGACTATTGGGCGGGAGGGCCCTCAAAATGAGCAGTTCTTC.

A word on this clone: The same CDR3 also results from other DNA sequences found in this sample. J is TRBJ2-3 and V is TRBV9, with TRBD2 matching over 7 bases. Looked up from germline, CDR1 is SGDLS and CDR2 is YYNGEE. The V segment lost 0 bases and the J segment 1 base; nucleotides outside the gene matches: 2. The length of the CDR3 is 15 residues. This chain's CDR3 is CASSVGSGGTDTQYF. CDR3 bases: TGTGCCAGCAGCGTAGGCAGCGGGGGCACAGATACGCAGTATTTT.

This chain connects TRBV19 to TRBJ2-3; D perhaps matches TRBD2 (5 bases). Looked up from germline, CDR1 is LNHDA and CDR2 is SQIVND (reference sequence). This CDR3 contains 12 residues. V lost 5 bases to trimming and J lost 5 bases, with 8 bases between them. The CDR3 region is CASSPEGDTQYF. Here the CDR3 DNA reads TGTGCCAGTAGTCCCGAGGGAGATACGCAGTATTTT.

The rearrangement links TRBV9 to TRBJ2-7; 9 bases map to TRBD1. Germline CDR1 is SGDLS and CDR2 is YYNGEE. J was trimmed by 3 bases and V by 3 bases; bases with no gene match: 4. The CDR3 sequence is 14 residues long. The CDR3 DNA follows: TGTGCCAGCAGCGAGGGGGACAGGGTCTACGAGCAGTACTTC. It specifies CASSEGDRVYEQYF.

This chain joins TRBV29-1 and TRBJ2-7; 10 bases map to TRBD2. The CDR3 totals 17 residues. Trimming removed 5 bases from V and 4 bases from J; junction bases left unmatched: 17. Germline V gives CDR1 SQVTM, CDR2 ANQGSEA. As DNA, the CDR3 is TGCAGCGTTACCCACGCGGGATCAACTAGCGGGGTATACGAGCAGTACTTC. Its protein is CSVTHAGSTSGVYEQYF.

V gene TRBV4-1 combines with J gene TRBJ2-7; 8 bases are a match to TRBD2. Germline V lookup: CDR1 MGHRA, CDR2 YSYEKL. CDR3 size: 18 residues. V lost 0 bases to trimming and J lost 0 bases; unmatched junction nucleotides: 10. The CDR3 protein is CASSQEVLASGYSYEQYF. CDR3 sequence (DNA): TGCGCCAGCAGCCAAGAAGTTCTAGCTAGCGGGTACTCCTACGAGCAGTACTTC.

The rearrangement uses TRBV4-2 and TRBJ2-5, with 9 bases identical to TRBD1. Judging by the DNA end, TRBJ2-7 fits better; the J call may be wrong. The CDR3 runs 15 residues. Germline lookup yields CDR1 LGHNA and CDR2 YNFKEQ. CDR3 sequence reads: CASSQDETGGYEQYF. The DNA for the CDR3 is TGTGCCAGCAGCCAAGATGAGACAGGGGGATACGAGCAGTACTTC.

The chain employs TRBV7-8 and TRBJ2-1; D might be TRBD1 (5 bases). V gave up 1 base and J gave up 12 bases, with 13 bases separating them. The CDR3 totals 13 residues. In germline, CDR1 is SGHVS, CDR2 FQNEAQ. The CDR3 DNA follows: TGTGCCAGCAGCTTAGGACAGCCCTCGGGGCAGTTCTTC. Translated: CASSLGQPSGQFF. The whole variable domain, remainder taken from reference TRBV7-8 and TRBJ2-1, is GAGVSQSPRYKVAKRGQDVALRCDPISGHVSLFWYQQALGQGPEFLTYFQNEAQLDKSGLPSDRFFAERPEGSVSTLKIQRTQQEDSAVYLCASSLGQPSGQFFGPGTRLTVL.